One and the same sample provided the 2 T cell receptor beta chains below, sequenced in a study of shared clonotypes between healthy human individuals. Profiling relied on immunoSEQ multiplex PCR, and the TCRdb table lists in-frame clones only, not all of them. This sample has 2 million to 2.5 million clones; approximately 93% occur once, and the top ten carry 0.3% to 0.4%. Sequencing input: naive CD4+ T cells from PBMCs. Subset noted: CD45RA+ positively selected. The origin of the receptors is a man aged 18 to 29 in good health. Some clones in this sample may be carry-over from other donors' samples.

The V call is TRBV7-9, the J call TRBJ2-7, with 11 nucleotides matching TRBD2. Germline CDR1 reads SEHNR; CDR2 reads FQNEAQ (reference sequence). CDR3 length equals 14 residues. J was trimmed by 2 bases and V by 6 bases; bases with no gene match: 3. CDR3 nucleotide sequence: TGTGCCAGCAGGGAACTAGCGGGAGCCTACGAGCAGTACTTC. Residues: CASRELAGAYEQYF.

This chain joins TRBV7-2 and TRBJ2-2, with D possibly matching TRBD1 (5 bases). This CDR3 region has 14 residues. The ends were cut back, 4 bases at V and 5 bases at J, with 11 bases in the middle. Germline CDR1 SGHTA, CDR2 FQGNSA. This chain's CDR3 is CASSSSGWTGELFF. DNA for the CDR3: TGTGCCAGCAGCTCCTCAGGGTGGACCGGGGAGCTGTTTTTT.